The 2 T cell receptor beta chains below all came from one sample that was sequenced in a study of shared clonotypes between healthy human individuals. Produced via immunoSEQ multiplex PCR; TCRdb's table is partial and in-frame only. Of hundreds of thousands of clones listed, less than 80% are singletons. Material for sequencing was memory CD4+ T cells sorted from blood. Specified subset: CD45RA-negative fraction. Source of these receptors: a woman aged 25-40 years in good health.

The chain has TRBV2 and TRBJ1-3; the D is unclear. Per the germline V gene, CDR1 is SNHLY and CDR2 is FYNNEI. V was trimmed by 0 bases and J by 8 bases, leaving 11 bases between them. The CDR3 spans 14 residues. The chain's CDR3 is CASSEALLGDTIYF. In nucleotides, the CDR3 is TGTGCCAGCAGTGAAGCGCTTTTGGGAGACACCATATATTTT.

The J gene is TRBJ2-5, the V gene TRBV2; 9 bases are a match to TRBD2. V lost 7 bases to trimming and J lost 0 bases; unmatched junction nucleotides: 6. Germline CDR1 reads SNHLY; CDR2 reads FYNNEI. The CDR3 has 15 residues. This CDR3 reads CASTDPSGNQETQYF. In DNA form, the CDR3 reads TGTGCCAGCACGGATCCTAGCGGGAACCAAGAGACCCAGTACTTC.